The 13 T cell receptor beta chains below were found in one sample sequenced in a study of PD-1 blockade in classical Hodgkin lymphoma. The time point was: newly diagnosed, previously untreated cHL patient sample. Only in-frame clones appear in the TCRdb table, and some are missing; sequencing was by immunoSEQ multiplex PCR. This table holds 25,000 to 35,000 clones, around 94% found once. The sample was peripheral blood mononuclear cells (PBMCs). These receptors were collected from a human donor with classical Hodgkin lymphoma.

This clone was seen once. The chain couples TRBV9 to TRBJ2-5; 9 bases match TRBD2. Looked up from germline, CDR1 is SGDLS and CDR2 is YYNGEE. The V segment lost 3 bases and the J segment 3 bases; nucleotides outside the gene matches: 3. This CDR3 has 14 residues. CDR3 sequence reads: CASSASGGKETQYF. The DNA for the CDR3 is TGTGCCAGCAGCGCAAGCGGGGGGAAAGAGACCCAGTACTTC.

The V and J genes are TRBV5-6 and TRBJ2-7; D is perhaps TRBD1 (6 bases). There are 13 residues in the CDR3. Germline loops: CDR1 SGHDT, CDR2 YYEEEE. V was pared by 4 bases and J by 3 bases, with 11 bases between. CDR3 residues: CASSPGTLYEQYF. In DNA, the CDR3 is TGTGCCAGCAGCCCCGGGACACTCTACGAGCAGTACTTC.

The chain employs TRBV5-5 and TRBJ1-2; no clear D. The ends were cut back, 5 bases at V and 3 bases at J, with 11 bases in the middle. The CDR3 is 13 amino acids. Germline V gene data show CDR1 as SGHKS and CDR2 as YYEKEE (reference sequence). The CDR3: CASRTGGDYGYTF. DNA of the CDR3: TGTGCCAGCAGAACGGGTGGGGACTATGGCTACACCTTC. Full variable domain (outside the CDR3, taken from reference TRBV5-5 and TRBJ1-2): DAGVTQSPTHLIKTRGQQVTLRCSPISGHKSVSWYQQVLGQGPQFIFQYYEKEERGRGNFPDRFSARQFPNYSSELNVNALLLGDSALYLCASRTGGDYGYTFGSGTRLTVV.

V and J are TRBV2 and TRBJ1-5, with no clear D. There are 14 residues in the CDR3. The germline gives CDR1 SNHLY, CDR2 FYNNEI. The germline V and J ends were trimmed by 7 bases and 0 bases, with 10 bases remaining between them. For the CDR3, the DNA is TGTGCCAGCACCGGGGTGTATAGCAATCAGCCCCAGCATTTT. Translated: CASTGVYSNQPQHF.

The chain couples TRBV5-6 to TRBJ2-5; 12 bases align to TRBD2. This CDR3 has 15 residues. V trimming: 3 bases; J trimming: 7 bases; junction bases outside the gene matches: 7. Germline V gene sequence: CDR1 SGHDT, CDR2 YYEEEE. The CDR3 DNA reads TGTGCCAGCAGCTCGGGACTAGCGGGCCCCACGACCCAGTACTTC. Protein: CASSSGLAGPTTQYF. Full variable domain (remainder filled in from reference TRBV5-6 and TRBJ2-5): DAGVTQSPTHLIKTRGQQVTLRCSPKSGHDTVSWYQQALGQGPQFIFQYYEEEERQRGNFPDRFSGHQFPNYSSELNVNALLLGDSALYLCASSSGLAGPTTQYFGPGTRLLVL.

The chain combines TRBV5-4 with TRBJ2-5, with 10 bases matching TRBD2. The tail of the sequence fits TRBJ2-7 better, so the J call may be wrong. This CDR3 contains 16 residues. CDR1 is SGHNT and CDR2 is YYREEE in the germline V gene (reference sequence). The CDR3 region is CASSPGLAASSYEQYF. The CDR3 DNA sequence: TGTGCCAGCAGCCCTGGACTAGCGGCGAGCTCCTACGAGCAGTACTTC.

Written as DNA, the CDR3 is TGTGCCTGGAGTGTAGGTGGGCAAGGGTACGAGCAGTACTTC. Its translation: CAWSVGGQGYEQYF. This chain links TRBV30 with TRBJ2-7; the D is unclear. CDR3 length: 14 amino acids. V was trimmed by 0 bases and J by 4 bases, leaving 13 bases between them. Germline CDR1 GTSNPN, CDR2 SVGIG (reference sequence).

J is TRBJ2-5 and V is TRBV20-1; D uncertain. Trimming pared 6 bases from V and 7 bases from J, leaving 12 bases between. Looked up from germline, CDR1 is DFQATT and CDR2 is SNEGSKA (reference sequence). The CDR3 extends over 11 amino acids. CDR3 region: CSALGAGTQYF. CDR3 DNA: TGCAGTGCCCTAGGAGCAGGGACCCAGTACTTC.

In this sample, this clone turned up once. The CDR3 region is CASSFADEKLFF. CDR3 sequence (DNA): TGTGCCAGCAGCTTTGCGGATGAAAAACTGTTTTTT. The V and J genes are TRBV7-9 and TRBJ1-4, with D hard to call. This CDR3 has 12 amino acids. Germline lookup yields CDR1 SEHNR and CDR2 FQNEAQ (reference sequence). Trimming took off 3 bases at V and 6 bases at J, with 5 bases between the two ends. The whole variable domain, filled in from reference TRBV7-9 and TRBJ1-4, reads DTGVSQNPRHKITKRGQNVTFRCDPISEHNRLYWYRQTLGQGPEFLTYFQNEAQLEKSRLLSDRFSAERPKGSFSTLEIQRTEQGDSAMYLCASSFADEKLFFGSGTQLSVL.

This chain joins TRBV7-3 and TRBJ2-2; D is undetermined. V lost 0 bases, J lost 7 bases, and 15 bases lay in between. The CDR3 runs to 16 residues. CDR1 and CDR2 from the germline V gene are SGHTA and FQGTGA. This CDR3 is CASSLTRVSSSGELFF. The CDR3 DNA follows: TGTGCCAGCAGCTTAACGCGCGTATCGTCGAGCGGGGAGCTGTTTTTT.

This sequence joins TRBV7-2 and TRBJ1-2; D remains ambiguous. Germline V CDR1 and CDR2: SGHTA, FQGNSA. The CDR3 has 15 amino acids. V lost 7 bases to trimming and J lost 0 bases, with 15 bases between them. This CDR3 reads CASTSGRQANYGYTF. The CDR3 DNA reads TGTGCCAGCACCTCTGGGCGGCAGGCTAACTATGGCTACACCTTC.

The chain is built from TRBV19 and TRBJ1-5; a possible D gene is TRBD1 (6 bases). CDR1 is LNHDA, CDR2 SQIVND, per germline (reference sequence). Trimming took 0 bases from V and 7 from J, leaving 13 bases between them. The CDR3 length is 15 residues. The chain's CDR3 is CASSIDNRVGQPQHF. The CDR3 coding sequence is TGTGCCAGTAGTATAGACAACAGGGTTGGACAGCCCCAGCATTTT. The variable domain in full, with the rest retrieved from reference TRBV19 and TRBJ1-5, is DGGITQSPKYLFRKEGQNVTLSCEQNLNHDAMYWYRQDPGQGLRLIYYSQIVNDFQKGDIAEGYSVSREKKESFPLTVTSAQKNPTAFYLCASSIDNRVGQPQHFGDGTRLSIL.

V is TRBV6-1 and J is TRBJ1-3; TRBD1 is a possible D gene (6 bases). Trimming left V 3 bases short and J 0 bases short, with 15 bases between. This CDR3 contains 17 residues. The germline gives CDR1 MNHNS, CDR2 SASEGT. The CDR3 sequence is CASSDLRGGDSGNTIYF. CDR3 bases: TGTGCCAGCAGTGACCTTAGGGGGGGGGACTCTGGAAACACCATATATTTT.